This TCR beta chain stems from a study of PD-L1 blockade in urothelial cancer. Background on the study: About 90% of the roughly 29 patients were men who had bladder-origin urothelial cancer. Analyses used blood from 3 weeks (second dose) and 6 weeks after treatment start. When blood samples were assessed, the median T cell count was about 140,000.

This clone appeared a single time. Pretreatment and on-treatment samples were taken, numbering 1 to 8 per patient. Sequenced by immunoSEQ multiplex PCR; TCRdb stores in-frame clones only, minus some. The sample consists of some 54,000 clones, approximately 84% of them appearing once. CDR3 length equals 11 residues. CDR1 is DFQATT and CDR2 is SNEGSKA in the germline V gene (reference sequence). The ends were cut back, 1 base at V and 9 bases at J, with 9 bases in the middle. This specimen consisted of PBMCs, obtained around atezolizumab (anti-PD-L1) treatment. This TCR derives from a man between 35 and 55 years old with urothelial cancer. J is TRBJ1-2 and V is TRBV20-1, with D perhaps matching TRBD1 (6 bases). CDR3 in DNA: TGCAGTGCTAGAGGAGGGGGTCGCTACACCTTC. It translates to CSARGGGRYTF.